This TCR beta chain is from a study of blood T cell repertoires in COVID-19. Study context: Italy, Spain and the United States were the sources of the convalescent and acute COVID-19 samples. PBMCs, B-cell-depleted T cells, or T cells were the source of the cDNA or gDNA that made up the material.

The trim removed 3 bases at V and 5 bases at J, leaving 6 bases unmatched. The CDR3 contains 14 residues. Germline V lookup: CDR1 LNHDA, CDR2 SQIVND (reference sequence). Original data processing: Estimation of nucleated cell counts was performed using reference gene primer amplification. Clones were sequenced by immunoSEQ multiplex PCR, and TCRdb holds only the in-frame ones, with some missing. The D gene and trimming were derived from the DNA, and the V and J assignments and clone size from that table. The repertoire has under 95,000 clones, around 78% of them found once; the top ten carry about 10%.

The TCR originated in a human donor in a cohort sampled during active COVID-19. Sequenced: peripheral blood. The chain is built from TRBV19 and TRBJ2-7; TRBD1 aligns across 8 bases. CDR3 sequence: CASSIHRGVNEQYF. The CDR3 DNA sequence: TGTGCCAGTAGTATCCACAGGGGGGTCAACGAGCAGTACTTC. Full variable domain (missing parts from reference TRBV19 and TRBJ2-7): DGGITQSPKYLFRKEGQNVTLSCEQNLNHDAMYWYRQDPGQGLRLIYYSQIVNDFQKGDIAEGYSVSREKKESFPLTVTSAQKNPTAFYLCASSIHRGVNEQYFGPGTRLTVT.